This passage covers 18 T cell receptor beta chains from one sample sequenced in a study of blood T cell repertoires in COVID-19. This table comes from immunoSEQ multiplex PCR, and its TCRdb copy is limited to in-frame clones, with some not included. This table has 170,000 or so clones, 70% to 90% appearing once. The source material was peripheral blood. The receptor set was obtained from a man in his late teens or twenties who had recovered from COVID-19.

This clone came up once. V is TRBV11-2 and J is TRBJ1-2; 7 bases map to TRBD1. This CDR3 has 15 amino acids. Germline V CDR1 and CDR2: SGHAT, FQNNGV. The trim removed 4 bases at V and 7 bases at J, leaving 12 bases unmatched. The CDR3 DNA sequence: TGTGCCAGCAGCTGGATGACAGGGTCAACGGGTGGCTACACCTTC. Translation gives CASSWMTGSTGGYTF. The entire variable domain, with the rest obtained from reference TRBV11-2 and TRBJ1-2, is as follows: EAGVAQSPRYKIIEKRQSVAFWCNPISGHATLYWYQQILGQGPKLLIQFQNNGVVDDSQLPKDRFSAERLKGVDSTLKIQPAKLEDSAVYLCASSWMTGSTGGYTFGSGTRLTVV.

The CDR3 loop reads CASSPTGSATEAFF. CDR3 DNA sequence: TGTGCCAGCAGCCCTACTGGGAGTGCCACTGAAGCTTTCTTT. The rearrangement uses TRBV11-2 and TRBJ1-1, with D unresolved. Trimming shortened V by 5 bases and J by 4 bases, and 14 bases separated the two germline ends. Per the germline V gene, CDR1 is SGHAT and CDR2 is FQNNGV. The CDR3 loop spans 14 amino acids. The whole variable domain, filled in from reference TRBV11-2 and TRBJ1-1, reads EAGVAQSPRYKIIEKRQSVAFWCNPISGHATLYWYQQILGQGPKLLIQFQNNGVVDDSQLPKDRFSAERLKGVDSTLKIQPAKLEDSAVYLCASSPTGSATEAFFGQGTRLTVV.

The rearrangement joins TRBV6-4 to TRBJ1-4; D not certain. This CDR3 has 16 amino acids. Trimming left V 6 bases short and J 5 bases short, with 19 bases between. Germline V gene data show CDR1 as MRHNA and CDR2 as SNTAGT. The CDR3 bases are TGTGCCAGCAGGCTAAAGAGATTCGAGGGAAATGAAAAACTGTTTTTT. Its translation: CASRLKRFEGNEKLFF.

This clone is a singleton in its sample. V is TRBV7-2 and J is TRBJ2-3; 7 nucleotides match TRBD1. Germline loops: CDR1 SGHTA, CDR2 FQGNSA. After removal of 3 bases from V and 0 bases from J, the junction contained 3 bases not matched to a gene. The CDR3 consists of 15 residues. This CDR3 reads CASSFQGQSTDTQYF. CDR3 nucleotide sequence: TGTGCCAGCAGCTTTCAGGGACAGAGCACAGATACGCAGTATTTT. Complete variable domain (other parts from reference TRBV7-2 and TRBJ2-3): GAGVSQSPSNKVTEKGKDVELRCDPISGHTALYWYRQSLGQGLEFLIYFQGNSAPDKSGLPSDRFSAERTGGSVSTLTIQRTQQEDSAVYLCASSFQGQSTDTQYFGPGTRLTVL.

The chain links TRBV18 to TRBJ2-7, with 8 bases aligning to TRBD1. CDR3 length equals 14 residues. Germline V gene data show CDR1 as KGHSH and CDR2 as LQKENI. Unmatched junction bases numbered 8, after V lost 4 bases and J lost 6 bases. This chain's CDR3 is CASSLDRGSGEQYF. CDR3 bases: TGTGCCAGCTCACTAGACAGGGGATCGGGCGAGCAGTACTTC.

Of note for this clone: One junction end does not reproduce the germline sequence, and a read error may be involved. The rearrangement joins TRBV5-1 to TRBJ1-3; D is undetermined. The germline gives CDR1 SGHRS, CDR2 YFSETQ. The CDR3 covers 12 residues. CDR3 sequence reads: CASSLAGDTIYF. CDR3 sequence (DNA): TGCGCCAGCAGCTTGGCTGGAGACACCATATATTTT.

This chain joins TRBV19 and TRBJ2-5, with TRBD1 identical over 10 bases. Germline lookup yields CDR1 LNHDA and CDR2 SQIVND (reference sequence). The CDR3 spans 13 residues. J was trimmed by 3 bases and V by 6 bases; bases with no gene match: 1. In nucleotides, the CDR3 is TGTGCCAGTAGGGGACAGGGGAAAGAGACCCAGTACTTC. Protein product: CASRGQGKETQYF.

As DNA, the CDR3 is TGTGCCAGTAGCCTCGGAGCGGCGACCGGGGAGCTGTTTTTT. Translated: CASSLGAATGELFF. V is TRBV19 and J is TRBJ2-2; D possibly corresponds to TRBD2 (5 bases). The V end lost 6 bases, the J end lost 5 bases, and 13 bases lay between the germline ends. Germline values: CDR1 LNHDA, CDR2 SQIVND (reference sequence). The CDR3 runs to 14 residues.

The chain uses TRBV11-2 and TRBJ2-7; 8 bases match TRBD1. This CDR3 has 14 residues. Per the germline V gene, CDR1 is SGHAT and CDR2 is FQNNGV. Losses at the gene ends were 0 bases for V and 5 bases for J; bases not matched to a gene: 3. In DNA form, the CDR3 reads TGTGCCAGCAGCTTAGACGGACAGGGAAACGAGCAGTACTTC. It is translated as CASSLDGQGNEQYF.

The chain carries TRBV24-1 and TRBJ2-5, with 9 nucleotides matching TRBD1. Germline CDR1 reads KGHDR; CDR2 reads SFDVKD. V dropped 3 bases and J dropped 5; count of bases not matched to a gene: 9. The CDR3 spans 16 residues. CDR3 sequence reads: CATSDTRTGEGETQYF. The DNA for the CDR3 is TGTGCCACCAGTGATACCAGGACAGGGGAGGGGGAGACCCAGTACTTC.

J is TRBJ1-2 and V is TRBV6-2 or TRBV6-3; D perhaps matches TRBD1 (6 bases). Germline V gene sequence: CDR1 MNHEY, CDR2 SVGEGT. Between the trimmed V and J ends, which lost 6 bases and 4 bases, there was a span of 12 bases. The CDR3 spans 13 residues. The chain's CDR3 is CASSDSTGYGYTF. As DNA, the CDR3 is TGTGCCAGCAGCGACTCGACAGGCTATGGCTACACCTTC.

The genes are TRBV6-5 and TRBJ2-1; 10 bases are shared with TRBD1. This CDR3 region has 15 residues. Germline V lookup: CDR1 MNHEY, CDR2 SVGAGI. Trimming took 6 bases from V and 6 from J; bases not matched to a gene: 8. Here the CDR3 reads CASRLRDRGINEQFF. The CDR3, as DNA: TGTGCCAGCAGGCTCCGGGACAGGGGAATCAATGAGCAGTTCTTC.

The chain recombines TRBV27 with TRBJ2-3; TRBD1 agrees at 7 bases. CDR3 length equals 12 residues. V was pared by 5 bases and J by 10 bases, with 6 bases of the junction left unmatched. Germline V gives CDR1 MNHEY, CDR2 SMNVEV (reference sequence). Here the CDR3 DNA reads TGTGCCAGCAGTACCTTGACAGGGTCGCAGTATTTT. It is translated as CASSTLTGSQYF.

This rearrangement joins TRBV5-1 to TRBJ1-4; D not certain. Germline values: CDR1 SGHRS, CDR2 YFSETQ. There are 14 residues in the CDR3. V dropped 0 bases and J dropped 2 bases, with 5 bases sitting between them. In nucleotides, the CDR3 is TGCGCCAGCAGCTTGGTAGAGACTAATGAAAAACTGTTTTTT. This codes for CASSLVETNEKLFF.

The gene calls are TRBV5-5 and TRBJ2-7, with D possibly being TRBD1 (6 bases). V dropped 1 base and J dropped 3 bases, with 14 bases sitting between them. The CDR3 is made up of 15 amino acids. Germline V gene sequence: CDR1 SGHKS, CDR2 YYEKEE (reference sequence). CDR3 loop: CASSLSRARGYEQYF. The DNA for the CDR3 is TGTGCCAGCAGCTTGAGTAGGGCCAGGGGCTACGAGCAGTACTTC.

V and J are TRBV2 and TRBJ1-4; tentative D call: TRBD1 (6 bases). CDR3 length: 14 amino acids. The V end lost 7 bases, the J end lost 7 bases, and 16 bases lay between the germline ends. Germline V CDR1 and CDR2: SNHLY, FYNNEI. The CDR3 DNA sequence: TGTGCCAGCAACCCTCAGGGGATGGGTGAAAAACTGTTTTTT. Protein: CASNPQGMGEKLFF.

The rearrangement joins TRBV11-2 to TRBJ2-1; D gene ambiguous. Germline V gene sequence: CDR1 SGHAT, CDR2 FQNNGV. The CDR3 consists of 12 residues. V was trimmed by 5 bases and J by 0 bases, leaving 2 bases between them. The CDR3 protein is CASSLSYNEQFF. The DNA for the CDR3 is TGTGCCAGCAGCCTCTCCTACAATGAGCAGTTCTTC.

In this sample, this clone turned up a few times. The chain uses TRBV15 and TRBJ2-1; TRBD2 is a possible D gene (5 bases). CDR3 length: 13 amino acids. Trimming took 2 bases from V and 8 from J, leaving 10 bases between them. Per germline, CDR1 LNHNV and CDR2 YYDKDF (reference sequence). CDR3 sequence (DNA): TGTGCCACCAGCAGACCGGACTCCCATGAGCAGTTCTTC. Encoded protein: CATSRPDSHEQFF.